The 5 T cell receptor beta chains given below trace back to one sample, sequenced in a study of blood T cell repertoires in COVID-19. The table came from immunoSEQ multiplex PCR; TCRdb's copy has only in-frame clones and leaves some out. The data hold nearly 90,000 clones, with less than 95% observed a single time. Sequencing input: peripheral blood. These TCRs come from a man aged 18-30 years with COVID-19, enrolled during active disease.

The J gene is TRBJ2-7, the V gene TRBV7-2; tentative D call: TRBD1 (6 bases). Germline CDR1 and CDR2: SGHTA and FQGNSA. CDR3 size: 14 residues. Trimming shortened V by 3 bases and J by 3 bases, and 12 bases separated the two germline ends. The CDR3 sequence is CASSFGDTYYEQYF. In DNA form, the CDR3 reads TGTGCCAGCAGCTTCGGGGACACCTACTACGAGCAGTACTTC.

The CDR3 sequence: CASSPGQGTYNEQFF. DNA of the CDR3: TGCGCCAGCAGCCCCGGACAGGGAACCTACAATGAGCAGTTCTTC. The chain has TRBV5-1 and TRBJ2-1, with 8 bases matching TRBD1. The J segment lost 2 bases and the V segment lost 4 bases, leaving 5 bases of the junction unmatched. This CDR3 is built from 15 residues. Germline CDR1 and CDR2: SGHRS and YFSETQ.

V and J are TRBV28 and TRBJ2-1, with 7 positions matching TRBD1. The CDR3 totals 15 residues. With V trimmed by 7 bases and J by 0 bases, 6 bases remained unmatched. Looked up from germline, CDR1 is MDHEN and CDR2 is SYDVKM. The CDR3 nucleotides are TGTGCCAGCACCGAGACAGGGTTCTCCTACAATGAGCAGTTCTTC. This encodes CASTETGFSYNEQFF.

This clone was detected ten times or more. This chain uses TRBV12-5 with TRBJ2-2; 8 bases line up with TRBD1. CDR1 is LGHNT, CDR2 FRNRAP, per germline. The CDR3 is 15 residues long. V shed 0 bases, J shed 7 bases, and the junction held 4 bases outside the gene matches. Here the CDR3 reads CASGLVQGVGGELFF. Written as DNA, the CDR3 is TGTGCTAGTGGTTTGGTACAGGGGGTCGGCGGGGAGCTGTTTTTT.

The genes are TRBV2 and TRBJ1-5, with D unresolved. The CDR3 is 13 residues long. V lost 6 bases and J lost 4, with 10 bases in between. The germline gives CDR1 SNHLY, CDR2 FYNNEI. CDR3 in amino acids: CASRPDYNQPQHF. DNA of the CDR3: TGTGCCAGCAGGCCGGACTATAATCAGCCCCAGCATTTT. The full variable domain, in which reference TRBV2 and TRBJ1-5 provide the parts outside the CDR3, is EPEVTQTPSHQVTQMGQEVILRCVPISNHLYFYWYRQILGQKVEFLVSFYNNEISEKSEIFDDQFSVERPDGSNFTLKIRSTKLEDSAMYFCASRPDYNQPQHFGDGTRLSIL.